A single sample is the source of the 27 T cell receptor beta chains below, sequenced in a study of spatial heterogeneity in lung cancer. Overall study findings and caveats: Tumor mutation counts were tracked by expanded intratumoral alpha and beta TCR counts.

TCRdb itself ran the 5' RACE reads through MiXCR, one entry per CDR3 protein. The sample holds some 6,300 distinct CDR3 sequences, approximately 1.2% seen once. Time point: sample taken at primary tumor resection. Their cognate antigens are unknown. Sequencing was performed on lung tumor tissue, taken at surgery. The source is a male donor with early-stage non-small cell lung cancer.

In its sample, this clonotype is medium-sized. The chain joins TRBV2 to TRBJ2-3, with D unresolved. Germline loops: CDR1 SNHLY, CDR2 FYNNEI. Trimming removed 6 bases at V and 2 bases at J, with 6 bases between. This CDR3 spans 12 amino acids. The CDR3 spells CASRGSTDTQYF. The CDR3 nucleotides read TGTGCCAGCAGGGGCTCCACAGATACGCAGTATTTT.

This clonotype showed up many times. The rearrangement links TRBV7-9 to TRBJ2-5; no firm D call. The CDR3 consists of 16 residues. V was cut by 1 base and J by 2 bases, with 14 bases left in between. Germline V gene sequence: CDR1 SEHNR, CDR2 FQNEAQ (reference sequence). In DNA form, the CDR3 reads TGTGCCAGCAGCTTAGAGGGCCGTTATGGGCAAGAGACCCAGTACTTC. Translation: CASSLEGRYGQETQYF.

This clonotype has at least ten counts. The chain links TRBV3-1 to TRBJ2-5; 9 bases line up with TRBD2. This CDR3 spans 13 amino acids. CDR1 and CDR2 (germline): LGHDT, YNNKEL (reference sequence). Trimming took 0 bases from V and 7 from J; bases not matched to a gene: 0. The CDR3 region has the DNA TGTGCCAGCAGCCAAGAGCGGGGGGGGACCCAGTACTTC. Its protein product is CASSQERGGTQYF.

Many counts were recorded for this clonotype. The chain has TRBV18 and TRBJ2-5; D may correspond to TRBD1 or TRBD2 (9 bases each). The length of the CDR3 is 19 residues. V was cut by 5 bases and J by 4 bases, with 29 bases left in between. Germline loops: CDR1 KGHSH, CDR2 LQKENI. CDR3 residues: CASSLDRGIASGEGETQYF. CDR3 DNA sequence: TGTGCCAGCTCATTGGACAGGGGAATAGCTAGCGGGGAAGGAGAGACCCAGTACTTC.

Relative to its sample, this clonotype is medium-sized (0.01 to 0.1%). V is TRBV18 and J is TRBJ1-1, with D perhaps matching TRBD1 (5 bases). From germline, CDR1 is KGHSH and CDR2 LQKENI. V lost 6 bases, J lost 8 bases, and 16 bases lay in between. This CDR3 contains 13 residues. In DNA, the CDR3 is TGTGCCAGCTCGACCGGGGACTCGCCCGAAGCTTTCTTT. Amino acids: CASSTGDSPEAFF.

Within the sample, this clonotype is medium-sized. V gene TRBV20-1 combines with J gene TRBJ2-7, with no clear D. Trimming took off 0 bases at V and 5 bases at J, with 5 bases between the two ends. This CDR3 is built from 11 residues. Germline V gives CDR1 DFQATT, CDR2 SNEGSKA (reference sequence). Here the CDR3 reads CSARDGHEQYF. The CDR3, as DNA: TGCAGTGCTAGAGACGGGCACGAGCAGTACTTC.

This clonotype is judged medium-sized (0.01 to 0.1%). DNA for the CDR3: TGTGCCATCAGTGAGTCGGATAGCGGGGGCGATTACAATGAGCAGTTCTTC. Translated: CAISESDSGGDYNEQFF. The chain uses TRBV10-3 and TRBJ2-1; 9 bases are a match to TRBD2. The length of the CDR3 is 17 residues. The germline CDR1 and CDR2 sequences are ENHRY and SYGVKD. J was trimmed by 4 bases and V by 0 bases; bases with no gene match: 7.

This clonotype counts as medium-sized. This CDR3 is CASGEGALNTGELFF. The CDR3 DNA is TGTGCCAGCGGGGAAGGGGCGCTTAACACCGGGGAGCTGTTTTTT. The V call is TRBV4-2, the J call TRBJ2-2; D is perhaps TRBD1 (5 bases). The CDR3 runs 15 residues. Germline assignment: CDR1 LGHNA and CDR2 YNFKEQ. V shed 8 bases and J shed 2 bases, with 15 bases lying between them.

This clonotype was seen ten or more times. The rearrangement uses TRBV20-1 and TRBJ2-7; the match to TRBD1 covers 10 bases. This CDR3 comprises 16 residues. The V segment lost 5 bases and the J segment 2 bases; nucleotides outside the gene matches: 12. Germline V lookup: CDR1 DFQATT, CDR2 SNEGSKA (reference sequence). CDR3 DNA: TGCAGTGCTGAGTACCTCCGGGACAGGGGTACCTACGAGCAGTACTTC. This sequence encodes CSAEYLRDRGTYEQYF.

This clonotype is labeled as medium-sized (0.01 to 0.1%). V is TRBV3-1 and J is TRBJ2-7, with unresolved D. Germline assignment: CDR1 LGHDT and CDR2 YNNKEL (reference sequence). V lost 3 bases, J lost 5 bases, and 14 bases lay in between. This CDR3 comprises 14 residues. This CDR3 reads CASSHGPEAHEQYF. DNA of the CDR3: TGTGCCAGCAGCCATGGCCCCGAGGCCCACGAGCAGTACTTC.

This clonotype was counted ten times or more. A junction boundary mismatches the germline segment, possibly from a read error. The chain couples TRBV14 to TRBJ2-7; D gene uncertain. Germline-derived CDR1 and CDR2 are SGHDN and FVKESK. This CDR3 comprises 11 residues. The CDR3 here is CASSQVPPLRF. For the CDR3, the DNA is TGTGCCAGCAGCCAAGTTCCTCCCCTGCGCTTC.

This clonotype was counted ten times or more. In nucleotides, the CDR3 is TGTGCCAGCAGATCTTTCCAACGCACAGATACGCAGTATTTT. It codes for CASRSFQRTDTQYF. The V and J genes are TRBV12-3 or TRBV12-4 and TRBJ2-3; D uncertain. The CDR3 runs 14 residues. Trimming took 6 bases from V and 1 from J, leaving 11 bases between them.

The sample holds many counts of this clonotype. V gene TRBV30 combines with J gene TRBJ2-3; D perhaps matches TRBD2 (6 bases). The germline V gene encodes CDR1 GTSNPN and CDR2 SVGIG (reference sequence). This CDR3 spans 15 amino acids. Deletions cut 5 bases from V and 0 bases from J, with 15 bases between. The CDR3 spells CAWGRRAGSTDTQYF. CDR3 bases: TGTGCCTGGGGAAGGAGGGCGGGGAGCACAGATACGCAGTATTTT.

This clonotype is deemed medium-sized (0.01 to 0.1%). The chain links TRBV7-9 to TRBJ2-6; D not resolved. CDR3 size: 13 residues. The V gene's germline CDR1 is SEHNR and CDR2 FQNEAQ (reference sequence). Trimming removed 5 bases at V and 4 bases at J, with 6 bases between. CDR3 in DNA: TGTGCCAGCAGCCCGACAGGGGCCAACGTCCTGACTTTC. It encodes CASSPTGANVLTF. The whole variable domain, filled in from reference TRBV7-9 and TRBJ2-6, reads DTGVSQNPRHKITKRGQNVTFRCDPISEHNRLYWYRQTLGQGPEFLTYFQNEAQLEKSRLLSDRFSAERPKGSFSTLEIQRTEQGDSAMYLCASSPTGANVLTFGAGSRLTVL.

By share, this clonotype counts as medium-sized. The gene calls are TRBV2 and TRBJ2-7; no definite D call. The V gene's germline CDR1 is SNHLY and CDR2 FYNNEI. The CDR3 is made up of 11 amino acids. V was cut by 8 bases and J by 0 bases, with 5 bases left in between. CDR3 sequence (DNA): TGTGCCAGCTCGAGCTCCTACGAGCAGTACTTC. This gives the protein CASSSSYEQYF. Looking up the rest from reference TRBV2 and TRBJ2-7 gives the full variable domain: EPEVTQTPSHQVTQMGQEVILRCVPISNHLYFYWYRQILGQKVEFLVSFYNNEISEKSEIFDDQFSVERPDGSNFTLKIRSTKLEDSAMYFCASSSSYEQYFGPGTRLTVT.

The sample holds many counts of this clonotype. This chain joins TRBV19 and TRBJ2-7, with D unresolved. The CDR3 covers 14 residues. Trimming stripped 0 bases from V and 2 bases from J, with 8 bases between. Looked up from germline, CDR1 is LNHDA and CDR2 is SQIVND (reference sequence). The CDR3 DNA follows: TGTGCCAGTAGTATAGACCCAGAGGCCTACGAGCAGTACTTC. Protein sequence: CASSIDPEAYEQYF.

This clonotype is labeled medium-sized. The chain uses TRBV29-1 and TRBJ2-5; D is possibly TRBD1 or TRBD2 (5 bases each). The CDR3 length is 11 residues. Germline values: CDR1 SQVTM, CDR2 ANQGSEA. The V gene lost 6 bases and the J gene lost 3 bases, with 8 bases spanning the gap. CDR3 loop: CSVGREETQYF. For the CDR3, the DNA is TGCAGCGTGGGACGAGAAGAGACCCAGTACTTC.

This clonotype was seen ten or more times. CDR3 DNA sequence: TGCAGTGCTCCCTCGGGAGGGGGGGTCGGAAACACCATATATTTT. Its translation: CSAPSGGGVGNTIYF. The chain carries TRBV20-1 and TRBJ1-3; D perhaps matches TRBD1 (6 bases). V gave up 5 bases and J gave up 4 bases, with 18 bases separating them. The germline V gene encodes CDR1 DFQATT and CDR2 SNEGSKA (reference sequence). CDR3 length equals 15 residues.

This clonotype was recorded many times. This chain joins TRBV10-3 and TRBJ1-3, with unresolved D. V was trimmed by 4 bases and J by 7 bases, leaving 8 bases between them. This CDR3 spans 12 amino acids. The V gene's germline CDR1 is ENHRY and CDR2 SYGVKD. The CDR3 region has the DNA TGTGCCATCAGTGCCGCCGTGAACACCATATATTTT. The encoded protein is CAISAAVNTIYF.

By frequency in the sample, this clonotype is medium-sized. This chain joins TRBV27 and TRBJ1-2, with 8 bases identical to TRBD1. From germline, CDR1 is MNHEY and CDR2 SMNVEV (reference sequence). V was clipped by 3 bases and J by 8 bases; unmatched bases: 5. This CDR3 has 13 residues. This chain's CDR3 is CASSFGQGGGYTF. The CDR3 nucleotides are TGTGCCAGCAGTTTTGGACAGGGAGGCGGCTACACCTTC.

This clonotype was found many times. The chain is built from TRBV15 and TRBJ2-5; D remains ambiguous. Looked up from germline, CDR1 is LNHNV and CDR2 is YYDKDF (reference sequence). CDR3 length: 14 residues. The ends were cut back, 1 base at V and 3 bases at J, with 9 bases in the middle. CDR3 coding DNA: TGTGCCACCAGCAGAGGTGGGCTAGAAGAGACCCAGTACTTC. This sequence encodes CATSRGGLEETQYF.

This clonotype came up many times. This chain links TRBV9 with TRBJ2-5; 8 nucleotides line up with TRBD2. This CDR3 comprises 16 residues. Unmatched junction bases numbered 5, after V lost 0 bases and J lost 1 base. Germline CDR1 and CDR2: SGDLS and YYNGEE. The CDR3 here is CASSVGNSGAQETQYF. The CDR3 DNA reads TGTGCCAGCAGCGTAGGGAATAGCGGGGCCCAAGAGACCCAGTACTTC.

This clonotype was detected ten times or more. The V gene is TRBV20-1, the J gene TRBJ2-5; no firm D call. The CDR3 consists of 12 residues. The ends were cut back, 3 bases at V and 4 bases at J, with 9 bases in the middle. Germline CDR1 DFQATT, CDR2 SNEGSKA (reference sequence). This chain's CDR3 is CSASLRLETQYF. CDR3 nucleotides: TGCAGTGCTAGTCTCAGGCTAGAGACCCAGTACTTC.

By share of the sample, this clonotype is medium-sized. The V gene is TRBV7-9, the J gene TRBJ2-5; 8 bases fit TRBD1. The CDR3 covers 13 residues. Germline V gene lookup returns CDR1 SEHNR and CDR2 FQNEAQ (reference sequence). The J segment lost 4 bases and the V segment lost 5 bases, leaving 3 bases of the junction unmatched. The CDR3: CASSPGGIETQYF. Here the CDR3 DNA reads TGTGCCAGCAGCCCAGGGGGCATAGAGACCCAGTACTTC.

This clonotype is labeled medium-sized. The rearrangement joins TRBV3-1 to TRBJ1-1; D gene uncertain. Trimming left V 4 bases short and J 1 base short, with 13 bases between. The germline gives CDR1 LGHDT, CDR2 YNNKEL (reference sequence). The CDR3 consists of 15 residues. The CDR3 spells CASSPSSEGNTEAFF. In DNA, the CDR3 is TGTGCCAGCAGCCCCTCCAGTGAGGGGAACACTGAAGCTTTCTTT.

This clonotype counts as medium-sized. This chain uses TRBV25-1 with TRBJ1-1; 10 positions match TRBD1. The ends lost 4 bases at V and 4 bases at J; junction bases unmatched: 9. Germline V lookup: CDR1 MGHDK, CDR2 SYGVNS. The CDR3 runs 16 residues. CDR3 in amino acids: CASSVGTGARLTEAFF. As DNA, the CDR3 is TGTGCCAGCAGTGTTGGGACAGGGGCGCGGCTCACTGAAGCTTTCTTT.

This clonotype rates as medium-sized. CDR3 DNA: TGCGCCAGCAGCCCCGAGGACAGTCGAAAAGAGACCCAGTACTTC. Encoded protein: CASSPEDSRKETQYF. V is TRBV5-1 and J is TRBJ2-5, with D possibly TRBD1 on 6 matching bases. Germline CDR1 reads SGHRS; CDR2 reads YFSETQ. The CDR3 runs to 15 residues. Trimming stripped 4 bases from V and 3 bases from J, with 16 bases between.